The text below deals with one TCR beta chain. This clonotype appeared many times. There is no known antigen for this receptor. Within one base of it there is no much larger clone, and no base qualities were kept. This sample was included in a study of T cell repertoires in cytomegalovirus infection (dated by TCRdb to between 2018 and 2021). Notes on the research overall: Alongside well-studied HLA-B-restricted epitopes, the peptide stimulations were aimed at recently identified HLA-C-restricted CMV epitopes, whose presentation resists viral immunomodulation. Donor HLA type was relevant to the analysis, because carriage of CMV infection together with the matching HLA type was indicated by public TCR beta signatures. What the authors observed across the whole study: Cumulative frequency of public TCR beta family members discriminated carriers of CMV infection plus the relevant HLA type in this cohort and an independent roughly 350-donor cohort. The ex vivo response was dominated by HLA-C-restricted CMV-specific TCR beta clonotypes, which also provided the single most frequent clonotype in two of eight donors.

TCRdb names Illumina HiSeq 1500 as the instrument used. TCRdb itself trimmed the public reads at Q25 with fastp, ran MiXCR and retained productive beta chains. Rows are unified per CDR3 protein, each entry keeping the most common DNA and genes. The sample records approximately 990,000 distinct CDR3 sequences, approximately 30% of which are singletons. The ten largest clones add up to around 15% of the sample. Taken with the paper, the label for treatment or condition translates to: in vitro stimulation with specific CMV peptide epitopes to enrich CMV-specific T cells. CDR1 and CDR2 (SGHTA, FQGNSA) derive from the germline V gene. The CDR3 goes from the cysteine to the phenylalanine over 14 residues. The only DNA kept is the CDR3, 42 bases in frame from the first base. V loses 5 bases at its end and J loses 4 bases; junction bases beyond the gene matches: 4.

The sequenced sample was cultured CD8+ T cells from PBMCs, obtained from culture after CMV antigen stimulation. Recombination linked TRBV7-2 to TRBJ1-5; TRBD1 matches 8 bases in the middle. The sequence derives from a human donor in good health (CMV status not recorded). Some clones in this sample may be carry-over from other donors' samples. The DNA is as follows: TGTGCCAGCAGCCCGACAGGGGCGAATCAGCCCCAGCATTTT. Its translation reads: CASSPTGANQPQHF.